The T cell receptor (beta chain) described here comes from a study of untreated major depressive disorder. Whole-study results and caveats: Only three preselected Vbeta families were compared in sequencing. TRBV05-01 (Vbeta 5.1) usage was higher in CD4+ T cells of depressed patients than controls.

Comments on this clone: The antigen is undetermined.

The donors were all European-descended. Patients scored at least 18 on the Hamilton Depression Scale with DSM-IV major depression. Patients had taken no psychiatric medication, including antidepressants, for at least 8 weeks before enrollment. Sequencing was performed with immunoSEQ multiplex PCR; in TCRdb, only in-frame clones are kept and a portion is missing. Among some 27,000 clones, about 90% were seen once, and the ten largest hold 0.7% to 0.85%. Germline CDR1 and CDR2: SGDLS and YYNGEE. The CDR3 consists of 15 residues. V lost 6 bases, J lost 2 bases, and 17 bases lay in between. This TCR was sampled from a woman between 25 and 40 years old with major depressive disorder. The sequenced sample consisted of CD4+ T cells from PBMCs. The chain has TRBV9 and TRBJ1-2; D may be TRBD1 (6 bases). CDR3 in DNA: TGTGCCAGCACCGTCGGTGGAGGGGGAAACTATGGCTACACCTTC. It specifies CASTVGGGGNYGYTF.